Presented here are 23 T cell receptor beta chains from one specimen sequenced in a study of T-cell memory formation after mild COVID-19. TCRdb re-called the 5' RACE reads through MiXCR, storing one row per CDR3 protein. The sample includes fewer than 650,000 distinct CDR3 sequences, 20% to 25% of them seen just once. The sample comprised PBMCs or a T cell subset sorted from them (not recorded which). These receptors came from an adult woman who had mild COVID-19 (a few samples of this study predate the infection). Cell type and time point are not known.

The chain employs TRBV20-1 and TRBJ1-1; no clear D. This CDR3 is built from 12 residues. With 6 bases removed from V and 1 base from J, the gap between germline ends came to 9 bases. Per the germline V gene, CDR1 is DFQATT and CDR2 is SNEGSKA (reference sequence). The CDR3 bases are TGCAGTGCAAATGAAAAGAACACTGAAGCTTTCTTT. Translated: CSANEKNTEAFF.

In its sample, this clonotype was seen a few times. The chain links TRBV20-1 to TRBJ2-1, with D perhaps TRBD1 or TRBD2 (5 bases each). Trimming shortened V by 6 bases and J by 6 bases, and 18 bases separated the two germline ends. This CDR3 contains 14 residues. Germline V lookup: CDR1 DFQATT, CDR2 SNEGSKA (reference sequence). The CDR3, as DNA: TGCAGTGCGCCAGCTGGTCGTGGGACCAATGAGCAGTTCTTC. Encoded protein: CSAPAGRGTNEQFF.

The table lists this clonotype with a few counts. This chain connects TRBV7-2 to TRBJ1-5; 10 bases match TRBD1. Losses at the gene ends were 6 bases for V and 6 bases for J; bases not matched to a gene: 11. The CDR3 covers 16 residues. Germline CDR1 SGHTA, CDR2 FQGNSA. The chain's CDR3 is CASSPTSGTGVQPQHF. The CDR3 region has the DNA TGTGCCAGCAGTCCTACTTCCGGGACAGGGGTTCAGCCCCAGCATTTT.

This rearrangement joins TRBV12-3 or TRBV12-4 to TRBJ2-1; no reliable D call. The CDR3 contains 12 residues. Between the trimmed V and J ends, which lost 3 bases and 7 bases, there was a span of 7 bases. As DNA, the CDR3 is TGTGCCAGCAGTTTTTCGCAAAATGAGCAGTTCTTC. Amino acids: CASSFSQNEQFF.

This clonotype came up a few times. The chain has TRBV9 and TRBJ2-5; D may match TRBD1 or TRBD2 (6 bases each). CDR3 length: 17 amino acids. V was trimmed by 2 bases and J by 4 bases, leaving 21 bases between them. CDR1 and CDR2 (germline): SGDLS, YYNGEE. In DNA form, the CDR3 reads TGTGCCAGCAGCGTTCTCTCCGGGACTGCCAGGGGAGAGACCCAGTACTTC. Translation: CASSVLSGTARGETQYF.

Turning to this clonotype: At one end the junction does not follow the germline gene, possibly because of a read error. The chain joins TRBV7-2 to TRBJ2-1; tentatively, D is TRBD2 (5 bases). The CDR3 sequence is 14 residues long. CDR1 and CDR2 (germline): SGHTA, FQGNSA. Here the CDR3 DNA reads TGTGCCAGCAGCTTAGCTGGAGGTCTAGATGAGCAGTCCTTC. The encoded protein is CASSLAGGLDEQSF.

The chain uses TRBV29-1 and TRBJ1-1; D not certain. Germline assignment: CDR1 SQVTM and CDR2 ANQGSEA. This CDR3 spans 12 amino acids. V was shortened by 4 bases and J by 6 bases, with 12 bases between the two germline ends. The CDR3 coding sequence is TGCAGCGTTGTTACCTTAGGTGCTGAAGCTTTCTTT. As protein: CSVVTLGAEAFF.

This chain uses TRBV12-3 or TRBV12-4 with TRBJ2-4, with TRBD2 as a possible D gene (6 bases). This CDR3 region has 15 residues. The V end was cut by 5 bases, the J end by 8 bases, with 19 bases between. The CDR3, as DNA: TGTGCCAGCAGTCGCTCGTCTACAGGCGGGGACATTCAGTACTTC. Translated, it gives CASSRSSTGGDIQYF.

V gene TRBV5-4 combines with J gene TRBJ2-1; the D call may be TRBD1 or TRBD2 (5 bases each). CDR1 and CDR2 from the germline V gene are SGHNT and YYREEE (reference sequence). The V gene lost 9 bases and the J gene lost 1 base, with 14 bases spanning the gap. The length of the CDR3 is 14 residues. The CDR3: CATSGTMSYNEQFF. In nucleotides, the CDR3 is TGTGCCACGTCAGGGACCATGTCCTACAATGAGCAGTTCTTC. The full variable domain, in which reference TRBV5-4 and TRBJ2-1 provide the parts outside the CDR3, is ETGVTQSPTHLIKTRGQQVTLRCSSQSGHNTVSWYQQALGQGPQFIFQYYREEENGRGNFPPRFSGLQFPNYSSELNVNALELDDSALYLCATSGTMSYNEQFFGPGTRLTVL.

The chain has TRBV25-1 and TRBJ2-1; D may match TRBD1 or TRBD2 (6 bases each). Germline values: CDR1 MGHDK, CDR2 SYGVNS. V lost 2 bases, J lost 2 bases, and 10 bases lay in between. This CDR3 is built from 15 residues. The CDR3 coding sequence is TGTGCCAGCAGTGAAGAGGGGGGACCCTACAATGAGCAGTTCTTC. Translated, it gives CASSEEGGPYNEQFF.

This sequence joins TRBV6-5 and TRBJ2-5, with unresolved D. Germline V gene data show CDR1 as MNHEY and CDR2 as SVGAGI. Trimming pared 0 bases from V and 2 bases from J, leaving 7 bases between. The CDR3 contains 14 residues. The CDR3 coding sequence is TGTGCCAGCAGTTACTCTTGGAATCAAGAGACCCAGTACTTC. This encodes CASSYSWNQETQYF.

CDR3 coding DNA: TGTGCCAGCAATAACAGGGGTCCCACTGAAGCTTTCTTT. Translated: CASNNRGPTEAFF. V gene TRBV2 combines with J gene TRBJ1-1, with 7 nucleotides matching TRBD1. The CDR3 is 13 amino acids. Germline trimming cut 7 bases from V and 4 bases from J; bases unmatched to any gene: 6. Germline loops: CDR1 SNHLY, CDR2 FYNNEI.

The V gene is TRBV7-2, the J gene TRBJ1-1, with 8 positions matching TRBD1. The junction had 7 bases not matched to a gene; V was cut back by 6 bases and J by 7 bases. The CDR3 has 13 amino acids. Germline-derived CDR1 and CDR2 are SGHTA and FQGNSA. CDR3 sequence (DNA): TGTGCCAGCAGTTCCGACAGGGGCTTTGAAGCTTTCTTT. Its protein is CASSSDRGFEAFF.

In its sample, this clonotype was seen a few times. This rearrangement joins TRBV29-1 to TRBJ2-5, with D possibly being TRBD1 (5 bases). Between the trimmed V and J ends, which lost 2 bases and 5 bases, there was a span of 9 bases. This CDR3 is 12 amino acids long. In germline, CDR1 is SQVTM, CDR2 ANQGSEA. Written as DNA, the CDR3 is TGCAGCGTTGAAAGGGGAAGGGAGACCCAGTACTTC. It encodes CSVERGRETQYF.

The table lists this clonotype with a few counts. V gene TRBV20-1 combines with J gene TRBJ1-5, with D tentatively TRBD1 (5 bases). V lost 0 bases and J lost 3, with 9 bases in between. CDR1 DFQATT and CDR2 SNEGSKA come from the germline V gene (reference sequence). The CDR3 sequence is 14 residues long. CDR3 region: CSARDAGINQPQHF. The CDR3, as DNA: TGCAGTGCTAGAGATGCAGGGATCAATCAGCCCCAGCATTTT.

The CDR3 sequence: CSARREGNQPQHF. CDR3 DNA: TGCAGTGCTAGGAGGGAGGGAAATCAGCCCCAGCATTTT. The chain has TRBV20-1 and TRBJ1-5; D uncertain. V lost 3 bases and J 4 bases, leaving 10 bases between the germline ends. CDR3 length equals 13 residues. CDR1 is DFQATT, CDR2 SNEGSKA, per germline (reference sequence).

This clonotype came up a few times. The V call is TRBV18, the J call TRBJ2-3; D gene unclear. CDR1 and CDR2 (germline): KGHSH, LQKENI. V was shortened by 6 bases and J by 8 bases, with 18 bases between the two germline ends. This CDR3 spans 14 amino acids. The CDR3 protein is CASSGLTASGTQYF. The CDR3 DNA is TGTGCCAGCTCGGGTCTGACGGCCAGTGGTACGCAGTATTTT.

The V and J genes are TRBV30 and TRBJ2-7; D is undetermined. The CDR3 is 13 amino acids. V was trimmed by 3 bases and J by 0 bases, leaving 9 bases between them. From germline, CDR1 is GTSNPN and CDR2 SVGIG (reference sequence). The CDR3, as DNA: TGTGCCTGGAGGCCGACCGCCTCCTACGAGCAGTACTTC. Its protein is CAWRPTASYEQYF.

The chain employs TRBV12-3 or TRBV12-4 and TRBJ1-2; 9 nucleotides line up with TRBD1. The CDR3 contains 16 residues. The V gene end was trimmed by 3 bases and the J gene end by 6 bases; junction bases not matched to a gene: 11. This CDR3 reads CASSFVFGTGFDGYTF. The CDR3 region has the DNA TGTGCCAGCAGTTTTGTTTTTGGGACAGGGTTCGATGGCTACACCTTC.

In DNA form, the CDR3 reads TGTGCCAGCAGACCAACTAGCGGGAGGAAGTCCTACGAGCAGTACTTC. The encoded protein is CASRPTSGRKSYEQYF. This chain links TRBV6-1 with TRBJ2-7, with 12 bases matching TRBD2. Per the germline V gene, CDR1 is MNHNS and CDR2 is SASEGT. CDR3 size: 16 residues. V was clipped by 6 bases and J by 1 base; unmatched bases: 7.

This clonotype has only a few counts. V is TRBV11-3 and J is TRBJ2-1; 9 bases match TRBD2. CDR3 length equals 13 residues. Germline V CDR1 and CDR2: SGHNT, YENEEA. The trim removed 7 bases at V and 7 bases at J, leaving 5 bases unmatched. The CDR3 protein is CASTGSGRNEQFF. As DNA, the CDR3 is TGTGCCAGCACCGGGAGCGGGAGGAATGAGCAGTTCTTC.

The chain combines TRBV3-1 with TRBJ1-5, with D perhaps matching TRBD1 (5 bases). This CDR3 is 14 amino acids long. Per germline, CDR1 LGHDT and CDR2 YNNKEL (reference sequence). The germline V and J ends were trimmed by 4 bases and 4 bases, with 11 bases remaining between them. This CDR3 reads CASSRSTVNQPQHF. The DNA for the CDR3 is TGTGCCAGCAGCCGGTCGACAGTTAATCAGCCCCAGCATTTT.

The genes are TRBV30 and TRBJ2-3; tentatively, D is TRBD2 (6 bases). There are 13 residues in the CDR3. In germline, CDR1 is GTSNPN, CDR2 SVGIG (reference sequence). The germline V and J ends were trimmed by 2 bases and 6 bases, with 12 bases remaining between them. The CDR3 is CAWSLPSGDTQYF. Written as DNA, the CDR3 is TGTGCCTGGAGTCTCCCGAGCGGGGATACGCAGTATTTT.